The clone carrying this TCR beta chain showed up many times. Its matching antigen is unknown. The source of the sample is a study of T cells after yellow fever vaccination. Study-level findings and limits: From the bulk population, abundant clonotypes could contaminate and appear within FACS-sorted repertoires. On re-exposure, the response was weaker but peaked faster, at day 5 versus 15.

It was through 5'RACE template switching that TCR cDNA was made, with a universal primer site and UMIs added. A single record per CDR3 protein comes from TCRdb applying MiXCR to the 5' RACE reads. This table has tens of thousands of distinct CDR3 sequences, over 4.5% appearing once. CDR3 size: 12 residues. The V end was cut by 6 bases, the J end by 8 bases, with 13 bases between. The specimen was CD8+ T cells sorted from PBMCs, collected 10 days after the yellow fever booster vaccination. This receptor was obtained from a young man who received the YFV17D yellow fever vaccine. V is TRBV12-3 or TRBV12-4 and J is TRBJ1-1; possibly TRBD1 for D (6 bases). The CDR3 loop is CASRSGVYEAFF. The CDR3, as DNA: TGTGCCAGCAGGTCAGGGGTCTACGAAGCTTTCTTT.